Sequencing of this TCR beta chain was carried out in a study of neurological immune-mediated disorders. Whole-study results and caveats: Across subjects, no CDR3 amino acid sequence appeared in expanded clones of more than one subject, a finding that suggested private repertoires in all groups.

TCRdb recomputed calls from the 5' RACE reads with MiXCR, one row per CDR3 protein. The sample lists tens of thousands of distinct CDR3 sequences; approximately 7.2% were seen once. With V trimmed by 0 bases and J by 6 bases, 8 bases remained unmatched. The CDR3 consists of 16 residues. Germline V CDR1 and CDR2: MGHRA, YSYEKL. The sorted libraries were made from fewer than 1.3 million CD4+ or CD8+ T cells. This clonotype was seen at least ten times. The antigen remains unidentified. The chain combines TRBV4-1 with TRBJ2-1; 7 bases fit TRBD2. Sequencing input: CD4+ T cells from blood. This TCR derives from a man aged 45-65 years in good health. CDR3: CASSQDTGLGGNEQFF. DNA of the CDR3: TGCGCCAGCAGCCAAGATACCGGACTAGGCGGCAATGAGCAGTTCTTC.